This T cell receptor (delta chain) comes out of a study of gamma-delta chains in newborns, infants, children. Study-level information: Microbial exposure reportedly drives polyclonal innate γδ T cell expansion after birth.

By share of the sample, this clone is large. Other DNA variants within this sample encode the same CDR3. TCRdb re-called the reads with CATT. The sample holds about 4,100 delta-chain clones, roughly 0.53% seen once. Germline V gives CDR1 GEAIGNYY, CDR2 EKD. This CDR3 spans 21 amino acids. V lost 0 bases to trimming and J lost 0 bases; unmatched junction nucleotides: 12. The sequenced sample consisted of blood. The TCR originated in a child who was a newborn, infant or young child, either healthy, febrile or measles-vaccinated (not recorded which). V gene TRDV2 combines with J gene TRDJ3; TRDD3 agrees at 8 bases. The CDR3 is CACDTADWGFSHSWDTRQMFF. CDR3 coding DNA: TGTGCCTGTGACACCGCGGACTGGGGGTTCTCCCACTCCTGGGACACCCGACAGATGTTTTTC.